This T cell receptor beta chain was obtained from a study of blood T cells in healthy people across ages. Study outcomes and limitations: Donor CMV status was unknown, possibly confounding expanded clonotype changes.

This clonotype was seen only once. Its cognate antigen is unknown. PCR was performed a second time for about 6 to 12 cycles using a sample-barcoded 5' primer and a J-beta primer mix. Each CDR3 protein is one row after TCRdb ran MiXCR on the 5' RACE reads. The sample comprises 800,000 or so distinct CDR3 sequences, roughly 25% of which are singletons, and around 3.6% rests with the top ten. The CDR3 has 13 residues. Trimming shortened V by 3 bases and J by 6 bases, and 11 bases separated the two germline ends. Germline CDR1 is SGDLS and CDR2 is YYNGEE. These sequences were also reported in another study, on T cells of mothers and their children.

This clonotype was sampled from a boy younger than 18 in good health. Sequencing input: blood. The rearrangement links TRBV9 to TRBJ2-3; D gene uncertain. The DNA for the CDR3 is TGTGCCAGCAGCGACCCCCCGAGCGATACGCAGTATTTT. Its translation is CASSDPPSDTQYF.